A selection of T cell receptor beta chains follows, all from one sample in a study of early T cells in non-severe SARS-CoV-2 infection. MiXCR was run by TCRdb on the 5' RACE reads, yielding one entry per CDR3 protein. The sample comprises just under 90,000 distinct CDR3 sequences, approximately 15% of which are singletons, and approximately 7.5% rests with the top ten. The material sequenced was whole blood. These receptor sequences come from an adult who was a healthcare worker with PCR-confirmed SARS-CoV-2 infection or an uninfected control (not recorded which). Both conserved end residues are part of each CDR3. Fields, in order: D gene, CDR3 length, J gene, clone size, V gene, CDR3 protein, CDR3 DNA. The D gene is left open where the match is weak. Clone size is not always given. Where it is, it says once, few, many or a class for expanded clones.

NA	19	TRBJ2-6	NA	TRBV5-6	CASSLGTPKRASGANVLTF	TGTGCCAGCAGCTTGGGGACCCCTAAGAGGGCTTCTGGGGCCAACGTCCTGACTTTC
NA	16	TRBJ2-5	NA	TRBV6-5	CASSYGEWEERETQYF	TGTGCCAGCAGTTACGGGGAGTGGGAAGAACGTGAGACCCAGTACTTC
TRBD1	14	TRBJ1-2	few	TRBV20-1	CSARNTGVMDGYTF	TGCAGTGCTAGAAATACAGGGGTGATGGATGGCTACACCTTC
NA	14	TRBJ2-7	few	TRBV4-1	CASSQEVRGREQYF	TGCGCCAGCAGCCAAGAGGTGAGGGGCCGCGAGCAGTACTTC
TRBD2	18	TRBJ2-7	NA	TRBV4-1	CASSGHSGAGGPGYEQYF	TGCGCCAGCAGCGGACACTCGGGAGCGGGAGGGCCGGGGTACGAGCAGTACTTC
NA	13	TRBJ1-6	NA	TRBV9	CASSVYEESPLHF	TGTGCCAGCAGCGTGTACGAGGAATCACCCCTCCACTTT
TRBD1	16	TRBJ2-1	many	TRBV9	CASSETGTGRADEQFF	TGTGCCAGCAGTGAGACTGGGACAGGGAGAGCGGATGAGCAGTTCTTC
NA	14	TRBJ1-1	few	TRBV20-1	CSATVTLVNTEAFF	TGCAGTGCTACCGTGACACTTGTGAACACTGAAGCTTTCTTT
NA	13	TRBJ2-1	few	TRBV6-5	CASLDISYNEQFF	TGTGCCAGCCTGGATATATCCTACAATGAGCAGTTCTTC
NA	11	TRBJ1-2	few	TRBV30	CAWTFWGGYTF	TGTGCCTGGACTTTCTGGGGTGGCTACACCTTC
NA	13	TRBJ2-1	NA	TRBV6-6	CASSESSYNEQFF	TGTGCCAGCAGCGAAAGCTCCTACAATGAGCAGTTCTTC
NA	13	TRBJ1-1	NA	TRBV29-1	CSVQWTENTEAFF	TGCAGCGTCCAGTGGACGGAAAACACTGAAGCTTTCTTT
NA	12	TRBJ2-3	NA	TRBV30	CAWSGAGDTQYF	TGTGCCTGGAGCGGGGCGGGGGATACGCAGTATTTT
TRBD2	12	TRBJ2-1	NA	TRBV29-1	CSVETSGNEQFF	TGCAGCGTTGAAACTAGCGGCAATGAGCAGTTCTTC
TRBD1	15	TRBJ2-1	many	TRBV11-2	CASSEPGQVYNEQFF	TGTGCCAGCAGCGAACCGGGACAGGTATACAATGAGCAGTTCTTC
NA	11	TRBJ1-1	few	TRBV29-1	CSAGLGDEAFF	TGCAGCGCTGGTTTAGGAGATGAAGCTTTCTTT
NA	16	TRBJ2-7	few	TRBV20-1	CSAGIWDSDGWYEQYF	TGCAGTGCTGGGATTTGGGACTCGGACGGGTGGTACGAGCAGTACTTC
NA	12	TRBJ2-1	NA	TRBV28	CASSLGASLLFF	TGTGCCAGCAGTTTAGGGGCTAGCCTGCTTTTCTTC
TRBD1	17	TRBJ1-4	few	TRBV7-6	CASSLEAWDSSNEKLFF	TGTGCCAGCAGCCTAGAGGCTTGGGACAGCTCTAATGAAAAACTGTTTTTT
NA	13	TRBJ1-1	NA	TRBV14	CASSQMEGTEAFF	TGTGCCAGCAGCCAAATGGAGGGGACTGAAGCTTTCTTT
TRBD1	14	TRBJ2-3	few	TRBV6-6	CASTQGVSTDTQYF	TGTGCCAGCACCCAGGGGGTGTCCACAGATACGCAGTATTTT
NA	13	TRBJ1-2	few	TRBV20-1	CSASPGEGYGYTF	TGCAGTGCTAGTCCAGGGGAGGGCTATGGCTACACCTTC
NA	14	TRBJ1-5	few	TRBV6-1	CASTGQSRQEPQHF	TGTGCCAGCACCGGACAGAGCAGGCAGGAGCCCCAGCATTTT
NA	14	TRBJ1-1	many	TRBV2	CASSEERRNTEAFF	TGTGCCAGCAGTGAAGAACGGCGGAACACTGAAGCTTTCTTT
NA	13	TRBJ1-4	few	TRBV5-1	CASSFSDGQKLFF	TGCGCCAGCAGCTTCTCCGATGGACAAAAACTGTTTTTT
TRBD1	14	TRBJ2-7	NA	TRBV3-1	CASSHTTGFNEQYF	TGTGCCAGCAGTCATACGACAGGGTTCAACGAGCAGTACTTC
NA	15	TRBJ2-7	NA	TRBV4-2	CASSQIRTTYYEQYF	TGTGCCAGCAGCCAAATTCGGACTACCTACTACGAGCAGTACTTC
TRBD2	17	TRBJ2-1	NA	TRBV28	CASSSGLAGVRYNEQFF	TGTGCCAGTTCCTCGGGACTAGCGGGAGTAAGGTACAATGAGCAGTTCTTC
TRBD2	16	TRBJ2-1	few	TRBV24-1	CATSPPGTSGYNEQFF	TGTGCCACCAGCCCCCCCGGGACTAGCGGATACAATGAGCAGTTCTTC
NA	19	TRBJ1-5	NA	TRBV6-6	CASVDPIGREIDSNQPQHF	TGTGCCAGCGTAGACCCGATTGGCAGGGAGATAGATAGCAATCAGCCCCAGCATTTT
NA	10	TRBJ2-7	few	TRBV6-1	CASTPLEQYF	TGTGCCAGCACCCCCCTCGAGCAGTACTTC
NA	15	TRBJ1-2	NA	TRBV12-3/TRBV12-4	CASSPQDRPFYGYTF	TGTGCCAGCAGCCCCCAGGATCGGCCTTTCTATGGCTACACCTTC
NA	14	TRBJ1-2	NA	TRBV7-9	CASSLASGRGGYTF	TGTGCCAGCAGCTTAGCGTCAGGCCGTGGAGGCTACACCTTC
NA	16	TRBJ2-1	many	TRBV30	CAWSDFGALTPDEQFF	TGTGCCTGGAGTGATTTCGGTGCGTTAACCCCGGATGAGCAGTTCTTC
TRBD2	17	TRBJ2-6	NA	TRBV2	CAGEAAAGGPGANVLTF	TGTGCCGGCGAAGCAGCAGCGGGAGGGCCTGGGGCCAACGTCCTGACTTTC
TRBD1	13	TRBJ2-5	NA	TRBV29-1	CSVELGQGETQYF	TGCAGCGTTGAGCTAGGACAGGGAGAGACCCAGTACTTC
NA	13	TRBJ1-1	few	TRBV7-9	CASSPGPVKDAFF	TGTGCCAGCAGCCCGGGACCGGTTAAGGACGCTTTCTTT
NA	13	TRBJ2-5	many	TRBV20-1	CSAVFLNQETQYF	TGCAGTGCGGTGTTTCTAAACCAAGAGACCCAGTACTTC
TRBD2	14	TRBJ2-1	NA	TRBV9	CASSTSGSQNEQFF	TGTGCCAGCAGCACGAGCGGGAGCCAGAATGAGCAGTTCTTC
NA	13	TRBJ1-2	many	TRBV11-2	CASSLEGIYGYTF	TGTGCCAGCAGCTTAGAAGGGATCTATGGCTACACCTTC
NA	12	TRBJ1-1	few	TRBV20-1	CSASVGVAAAFF	TGCAGTGCTAGCGTCGGGGTCGCAGCAGCTTTCTTT
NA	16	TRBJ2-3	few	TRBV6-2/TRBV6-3	CASSFTLAELTDTQYF	TGTGCCAGCAGCTTTACCTTAGCGGAGCTCACAGATACGCAGTATTTT
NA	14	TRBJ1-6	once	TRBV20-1	CSARQLRGNSPLHF	TGCAGTGCTAGACAATTGCGGGGTAATTCACCCCTCCACTTT